This entry lists 2 T cell receptor beta chains sequenced from one sample in a study of control samples from healthy donors and cancer patients. Repertoires were generated with immunoSEQ multiplex PCR, while TCRdb's copy carries only in-frame clones and drops some. The sample gives 100,000 to 150,000 clones, roughly 89% of which show up once; 6% to 9.5% is in the top ten. Sequenced input: PBMCs. The receptors here all came from a man aged 50-59 years with head and neck cancer.

This clone showed up just once. The chain carries TRBV2 and TRBJ2-1; 10 nucleotides line up with TRBD2. The CDR3 is 15 amino acids. Germline V gene lookup returns CDR1 SNHLY and CDR2 FYNNEI. After removal of 7 bases from V and 1 base from J, the junction contained 4 bases not matched to a gene. In nucleotides, the CDR3 is TGTGCCAGCAAATTAGCGGGGGGTTCCTACAATGAGCAGTTCTTC. Amino acids: CASKLAGGSYNEQFF.

CDR3 sequence reads: CASIYSATNEKLFF. For the CDR3, the DNA is TGTGCCAGCATATATAGTGCAACTAATGAAAAACTGTTTTTT. The gene calls are TRBV14 and TRBJ1-4; D not resolved. Germline V gene data show CDR1 as SGHDN and CDR2 as FVKESK. Trimming took off 7 bases at V and 0 bases at J, with 9 bases between the two ends. The CDR3 has 14 amino acids.